Shown below are 9 T cell receptor beta chains from a single sample sequenced in a study of blood T cell repertoires in COVID-19. Profiled with immunoSEQ multiplex PCR; TCRdb holds only in-frame clones, not every one. This sample has over 150,000 clones, with about four fifths found just once. Specimen: peripheral blood. The receptors were gathered from a woman in her seventies with COVID-19, enrolled during active disease.

This clone was counted between two and nine times. The chain recombines TRBV7-8 with TRBJ1-4; TRBD1 matches 7 bases. Losses at the gene ends were 5 bases for V and 5 bases for J; bases not matched to a gene: 8. The CDR3 length is 15 residues. Germline V gene data show CDR1 as SGHVS and CDR2 as FQNEAQ. In DNA form, the CDR3 reads TGTGCCAGCAGCGGGGGACAGATACAAAATGAAAAACTGTTTTTT. Amino acid sequence: CASSGGQIQNEKLFF.

The rearrangement joins TRBV5-6 to TRBJ1-1; D possibly corresponds to TRBD1 (6 bases). Looked up from germline, CDR1 is SGHDT and CDR2 is YYEEEE. The CDR3 is 14 amino acids. V was cut by 4 bases and J by 4 bases, with 14 bases left in between. In nucleotides, the CDR3 is TGTGCCAGCAGCCTCGGACAGACGGGCACTGAAGCTTTCTTT. This gives the protein CASSLGQTGTEAFF. Based on the CDR3 plus reference TRBV5-6 and TRBJ1-1, the full variable domain is DAGVTQSPTHLIKTRGQQVTLRCSPKSGHDTVSWYQQALGQGPQFIFQYYEEEERQRGNFPDRFSGHQFPNYSSELNVNALLLGDSALYLCASSLGQTGTEAFFGQGTRLTVV.

This clone was counted between two and nine times. The CDR3 is CASSTGFQSGLNTEAFF. For the CDR3, the DNA is TGCGCCAGCAGCACCGGGTTTCAGAGCGGGCTTAACACTGAAGCTTTCTTT. V and J are TRBV5-1 and TRBJ1-1; D not certain. The V end was cut by 4 bases, the J end by 2 bases, with 21 bases between. This CDR3 is 17 amino acids long. Germline V gene lookup returns CDR1 SGHRS and CDR2 YFSETQ.

This rearrangement joins TRBV9 to TRBJ2-3; 13 bases are shared with TRBD2. Trimming took 4 bases from V and 1 from J; bases not matched to a gene: 6. CDR1 and CDR2 (germline): SGDLS, YYNGEE. The CDR3 covers 17 residues. For the CDR3, the DNA is TGTGCCAGCAGCTTCCGGACTAGCGGGAGCGGCACAGATACGCAGTATTTT. Its translation is CASSFRTSGSGTDTQYF. Full variable domain (remainder filled in from reference TRBV9 and TRBJ2-3): DSGVTQTPKHLITATGQRVTLRCSPRSGDLSVYWYQQSLDQGLQFLIQYYNGEERAKGNILERFSAQQFPDLHSELNLSSLELGDSALYFCASSFRTSGSGTDTQYFGPGTRLTVL.

The chain links TRBV6-2 or TRBV6-3 to TRBJ2-1; 11 bases match TRBD2. Per germline, CDR1 MNHEY and CDR2 SVGEGT. Unmatched junction bases numbered 5, after V lost 5 bases and J lost 2 bases. CDR3 length: 16 residues. The CDR3: CASSPSSGRTYNEQFF. CDR3 coding DNA: TGTGCCAGCAGTCCCTCTAGCGGGAGGACCTACAATGAGCAGTTCTTC.

The chain couples TRBV5-6 to TRBJ1-2, with a weak D call TRBD1 (6 bases). Trimming left V 3 bases short and J 1 base short, with 10 bases between. This CDR3 comprises 14 residues. Germline V gene sequence: CDR1 SGHDT, CDR2 YYEEEE. Here the CDR3 reads CASSSKQGNYGYTF. The CDR3, as DNA: TGTGCCAGCAGCTCGAAACAGGGTAACTATGGCTACACCTTC.

The chain has TRBV6-6 and TRBJ2-3; weak D call: TRBD2 (6 bases). The germline gives CDR1 MNHNY, CDR2 SVGAGI (reference sequence). The ends were cut back, 6 bases at V and 6 bases at J, with 16 bases in the middle. This CDR3 is built from 14 residues. CDR3 loop: CASRELADVDTQYF. In DNA, the CDR3 is TGTGCCAGCAGGGAACTAGCCGATGTCGATACGCAGTATTTT.

The V gene is TRBV5-4, the J gene TRBJ2-1; 7 bases match TRBD1. Germline-derived CDR1 and CDR2 are SGHNT and YYREEE (reference sequence). This CDR3 is 13 amino acids long. After removal of 5 bases from V and 9 bases from J, the junction contained 8 bases not matched to a gene. As DNA, the CDR3 is TGTGCCAGCAGGATAATCAACAGGGGTGAGCAGTTCTTC. This translates into CASRIINRGEQFF.

The V and J genes are TRBV27 and TRBJ1-1; D remains ambiguous. This CDR3 is built from 13 residues. Germline loops: CDR1 MNHEY, CDR2 SMNVEV (reference sequence). V lost 2 bases and J 8 bases, leaving 12 bases between the germline ends. The CDR3: CASSLRVGREAFF. CDR3 nucleotide sequence: TGTGCCAGCAGTTTACGGGTAGGCCGGGAAGCTTTCTTT.